These 15 T cell receptor beta chains originate from one sample sequenced in a study of OX40 agonist ivuxolimab in advanced cancers. The data were produced by immunoSEQ multiplex PCR, yet TCRdb's version contains in-frame clones alone and is incomplete. The sample has 96,000 or so clones; about 84% are singletons. The sequenced sample was CD4+ or CD8+ T cells sorted from blood, obtained in a trial of the OX40 agonist ivuxolimab. The receptors were sampled from an adult with an advanced solid tumor such as melanoma, head and neck, liver or kidney cancer.

The V gene is TRBV15, the J gene TRBJ2-1, with TRBD2 identical over 12 bases. V gave up 6 bases and J gave up 6 bases; unmatched junction bases: 9. This CDR3 contains 16 residues. Germline V CDR1 and CDR2: LNHNV, YYDKDF (reference sequence). CDR3 amino acids: CATRRERLAGANEQFF. The CDR3 DNA reads TGTGCCACCAGGAGGGAGAGACTAGCGGGAGCCAATGAGCAGTTCTTC.

This rearrangement joins TRBV2 to TRBJ1-2; D might be TRBD1 (5 bases). CDR3 size: 13 residues. V lost 10 bases, J lost 3 bases, and 15 bases lay in between. Germline CDR1 reads SNHLY; CDR2 reads FYNNEI. CDR3 nucleotides: TGTGCCAATCCACGGGGCCTCGACTATGGCTACACCTTC. Translated, it gives CANPRGLDYGYTF.

CDR3 coding DNA: TGTGCCAGCAGCCAAGACCTAGCGGGTGGAACTTCCTACAATGAGCAGTTCTTC. Protein: CASSQDLAGGTSYNEQFF. This chain uses TRBV4-2 with TRBJ2-1, with TRBD2 identical over 8 bases. With 0 bases clipped from V and 1 base from J, the junction kept 8 bases outside the gene matches. The CDR3 contains 18 residues. Per germline, CDR1 LGHNA and CDR2 YNFKEQ.

The genes are TRBV11-2 and TRBJ2-1, with D perhaps matching TRBD1 or TRBD2 (6 bases each). Trimming stripped 1 base from V and 3 bases from J, with 13 bases between. Germline CDR1 reads SGHAT; CDR2 reads FQNNGV. The CDR3 consists of 16 residues. In DNA form, the CDR3 reads TGTGCCAGCAGCTTAGGGGGGGCGGGACTCTACAATGAGCAGTTCTTC. Amino acids: CASSLGGAGLYNEQFF.

This chain links TRBV27 with TRBJ1-6; D gene ambiguous. CDR1 and CDR2 (germline): MNHEY, SMNVEV (reference sequence). The CDR3 loop spans 14 amino acids. V gave up 10 bases and J gave up 6 bases, with 16 bases separating them. CDR3 in DNA: TGTGCCACTCTACCAACCCGGGGTAATTCACCCCTCCACTTT. It yields the protein CATLPTRGNSPLHF.

The V call is TRBV15, the J call TRBJ2-5, with D perhaps matching TRBD1 or TRBD2 (6 bases each). The CDR3 runs 14 residues. Germline V gene data show CDR1 as LNHNV and CDR2 as YYDKDF (reference sequence). Trimming removed 3 bases from V and 5 bases from J, with 13 bases in between. CDR3 sequence (DNA): TGTGCCACCAGCAGGGGGGCGGGGCTTGAGACCCAGTACTTC. It yields the protein CATSRGAGLETQYF. Combining the CDR3 with reference TRBV15 and TRBJ2-5 gives the whole variable domain DAMVIQNPRYQVTQFGKPVTLSCSQTLNHNVMYWYQQKSSQAPKLLFHYYDKDFNNEADTPDNFQSRRPNTSFCFLDIRSPGLGDTAMYLCATSRGAGLETQYFGPGTRLLVL.

The CDR3 DNA sequence: TGTGCCAGCAGACCCTCCGCCGGGACAGGGAATGAGCAGTTCTTC. Protein sequence: CASRPSAGTGNEQFF. The chain recombines TRBV27 with TRBJ2-1, with 9 bases matching TRBD1. From germline, CDR1 is MNHEY and CDR2 SMNVEV (reference sequence). V shed 6 bases and J 7 bases; nucleotides not matched to a gene: 10. This CDR3 is 15 amino acids long.

The V and J genes are TRBV2 and TRBJ1-4; 7 bases agree with TRBD1. The germline V gene has CDR1 SNHLY and CDR2 FYNNEI. This CDR3 is 15 amino acids long. V lost 4 bases and J lost 6; bases outside the gene matches: 8. Here the CDR3 reads CASSVQRQGDEKLFF. CDR3 sequence (DNA): TGTGCCAGCAGTGTTCAGAGGCAGGGGGATGAAAAACTGTTTTTT.

This chain joins TRBV2 and TRBJ1-2, with D perhaps TRBD1 (6 bases). V lost 4 bases and J 5 bases, leaving 11 bases between the germline ends. The CDR3 length is 13 residues. Germline CDR1 and CDR2: SNHLY and FYNNEI. CDR3 protein: CASSGGQRYGYTF. DNA of the CDR3: TGTGCCAGCAGTGGAGGACAGCGATATGGCTACACCTTC.

This clone is a singleton in its sample. The chain couples TRBV5-6 to TRBJ2-1, with 14 bases identical to TRBD2. The CDR3 loop spans 17 amino acids. The germline V gene has CDR1 SGHDT and CDR2 YYEEEE. With 0 bases clipped from V and 9 bases from J, the junction kept 8 bases outside the gene matches. CDR3 DNA: TGTGCCAGCAGCTTGGGACTAGCGGGAGGGCAAGGCGGTGAGCAGTTCTTC. Its translation: CASSLGLAGGQGGEQFF.

The J gene is TRBJ2-7, the V gene TRBV5-1; TRBD2 is a possible D gene (5 bases). The V and J ends lost 0 bases and 2 bases respectively, with 12 bases between them. This CDR3 region has 15 residues. Germline V gives CDR1 SGHRS, CDR2 YFSETQ. This CDR3 is CASSLDGAVPYEQYF. The CDR3 DNA reads as TGCGCCAGCAGCTTGGACGGAGCGGTCCCCTACGAGCAGTACTTC.

The rearrangement uses TRBV9 and TRBJ2-1, with 8 bases lining up with TRBD2. Germline V lookup: CDR1 SGDLS, CDR2 YYNGEE. After removal of 4 bases from V and 0 bases from J, the junction contained 9 bases not matched to a gene. The CDR3 runs 17 residues. The CDR3 region has the DNA TGTGCCAGCAGCCCCCGGACTAGCCGGAGCTCCTACAATGAGCAGTTCTTC. Amino acid sequence: CASSPRTSRSSYNEQFF.

The rearrangement links TRBV5-1 to TRBJ1-2; 7 bases match TRBD1. V lost 4 bases and J lost 1; bases outside the gene matches: 7. The germline V gene encodes CDR1 SGHRS and CDR2 YFSETQ. The CDR3 runs to 15 residues. CDR3 DNA sequence: TGCGCCAGCAGCCCAGGGGGGGCTAGTAACTATGGCTACACCTTC. It encodes CASSPGGASNYGYTF.

The gene calls are TRBV7-9 and TRBJ2-3, with D hard to call. Looked up from germline, CDR1 is SEHNR and CDR2 is FQNEAQ (reference sequence). The CDR3 loop spans 15 amino acids. V was shortened by 2 bases and J by 0 bases, with 9 bases between the two germline ends. In nucleotides, the CDR3 is TGTGCCAGCAGCTTAACCCAACGGAGCACAGATACGCAGTATTTT. This translates into CASSLTQRSTDTQYF.

The sample holds one count of this clone. At one end, the junction sequence differs from germline, possibly due to a read error. The chain uses TRBV7-9 and TRBJ2-7; D not certain. Per germline, CDR1 SEHNR and CDR2 FQNEAQ (reference sequence). The CDR3 runs 13 residues. The CDR3 protein is CAGSPQSTDEQYF. In DNA, the CDR3 is TGTGCCGGCAGCCCCCAGTCAACGGACGAGCAGTACTTC.